Each of the 21 T cell receptor beta chains below was sequenced from the same sample in a study of shared T cell receptors in the human thymus. Sequencing was performed with immunoSEQ multiplex PCR; in TCRdb, only in-frame clones are kept and a portion is missing. The repertoire holds 72,000 or so clones, 90% to 95% seen once, with roughly 0.033% in the top ten. Sequenced input: thymocytes. The receptors shown here come from a human donor.

The chain is built from TRBV5-4 and TRBJ2-7, with a weak D call TRBD2 (7 bases). There are 15 residues in the CDR3. Germline V lookup: CDR1 SGHNT, CDR2 YYREEE (reference sequence). Trimming removed 2 bases at V and 6 bases at J, with 18 bases between. CDR3 coding DNA: TGTGCCAGCAGCTTCAATCACCTAGGGGGGGCCGAGCAGTACTTC. It is translated as CASSFNHLGGAEQYF.

V gene TRBV11-1 combines with J gene TRBJ1-2; possibly TRBD1 for D (5 bases). Germline values: CDR1 SGHAT, CDR2 FQDESV (reference sequence). V was pared by 4 bases and J by 8 bases, with 14 bases between. This CDR3 has 13 residues. The CDR3 region is CASSSIRQPGYTF. The CDR3 DNA follows: TGTGCCAGCAGCTCGATACGACAGCCCGGCTACACCTTC.

The chain uses TRBV2 and TRBJ2-7, with D maybe TRBD2 (5 bases). Trimming removed 2 bases at V and 0 bases at J, with 14 bases between. Germline-derived CDR1 and CDR2 are SNHLY and FYNNEI. There are 16 residues in the CDR3. DNA for the CDR3: TGTGCCAGCAGTGAATACGGCGGGCCGAGCTCCTACGAGCAGTACTTC. The encoded protein is CASSEYGGPSSYEQYF. Combining the CDR3 with reference TRBV2 and TRBJ2-7 gives the whole variable domain EPEVTQTPSHQVTQMGQEVILRCVPISNHLYFYWYRQILGQKVEFLVSFYNNEISEKSEIFDDQFSVERPDGSNFTLKIRSTKLEDSAMYFCASSEYGGPSSYEQYFGPGTRLTVT.

The chain links TRBV7-6 to TRBJ1-4, with 9 nucleotides matching TRBD1. The V gene end was trimmed by 5 bases and the J gene end by 6 bases; junction bases not matched to a gene: 7. CDR1 SGHVS and CDR2 FNYEAQ come from the germline V gene. The CDR3 spans 15 residues. CDR3 sequence reads: CASSRDRDRDEKLFF. DNA of the CDR3: TGTGCCAGCAGCCGAGACCGGGACAGGGATGAAAAACTGTTTTTT.

The gene calls are TRBV7-9 and TRBJ2-3, with 14 bases that match TRBD2. This CDR3 is 19 amino acids long. J gave up 2 bases and V 5 bases, and 12 bases lay outside the gene matches. Germline lookup yields CDR1 SEHNR and CDR2 FQNEAQ (reference sequence). The CDR3 nucleotides are TGTGCCAGCAGCAATAAAAGACTAGCGGGGGGGCCTGACACAGATACGCAGTATTTT. It is translated as CASSNKRLAGGPDTDTQYF.

The J gene is TRBJ2-7, the V gene TRBV14; D unresolved. The CDR3 has 17 amino acids. Germline loops: CDR1 SGHDN, CDR2 FVKESK. V was shortened by 2 bases and J by 4 bases, with 21 bases between the two germline ends. CDR3 loop: CASSQRSRPDGSYEQYF. The CDR3 DNA reads as TGTGCCAGCAGCCAACGCTCACGCCCTGACGGTTCTTACGAGCAGTACTTC.

V gene TRBV10-1 combines with J gene TRBJ1-1, with 8 positions matching TRBD1. This CDR3 has 16 amino acids. J lost 6 bases, V lost 0 bases, and 9 bases had no gene match. CDR1 is WNHNN and CDR2 is SYGVQD in the germline V gene (reference sequence). This CDR3 is CASSESSVQGASEAFF. CDR3 in DNA: TGCGCCAGCAGTGAGTCGTCGGTCCAGGGGGCCTCTGAAGCTTTCTTT.

This sequence joins TRBV7-6 and TRBJ1-3, with 9 bases that match TRBD1. This CDR3 is built from 16 residues. Germline lookup yields CDR1 SGHVS and CDR2 FNYEAQ. V trimming: 2 bases; J trimming: 4 bases; junction bases outside the gene matches: 6. The CDR3 DNA is TGTGCCAGCAGCTTACCGGGACAGGGTAGCGGAAACACCATATATTTT. Translated, it gives CASSLPGQGSGNTIYF.

This clone was observed a single time. The junction departs from germline at one end; a sequencing error may be responsible. Different DNA sequences within this sample yield the same CDR3. V gene TRBV5-6 combines with J gene TRBJ1-2; TRBD1 agrees at 7 bases. Germline V gene sequence: CDR1 SGHDT, CDR2 YYEEEE. This CDR3 region has 15 residues. DNA of the CDR3: TGCGCCAGCAGCTCGAAAGGGGGCGCGCTCTATGGCTACACCTTC. This gives the protein CASSSKGGALYGYTF.

The chain employs TRBV7-2 and TRBJ2-7; D assignment may be TRBD1 or TRBD2 (5 bases each). The germline CDR1 and CDR2 sequences are SGHTA and FQGNSA. Trimming shortened V by 4 bases and J by 5 bases, and 24 bases separated the two germline ends. The CDR3 spans 17 residues. CDR3 in amino acids: CASSSRRPGPDLNEQYF. CDR3 coding DNA: TGTGCCAGCAGCTCACGGCGGCCGGGACCTGATTTAAACGAGCAGTACTTC. Drawing the rest from reference TRBV7-2 and TRBJ2-7, the complete variable domain is GAGVSQSPSNKVTEKGKDVELRCDPISGHTALYWYRQSLGQGLEFLIYFQGNSAPDKSGLPSDRFSAERTGGSVSTLTIQRTQQEDSAVYLCASSSRRPGPDLNEQYFGPGTRLTVT.

The CDR3 region is CASSPRHPGHQPQHF. The CDR3 DNA reads TGTGCCAGCAGCCCAAGGCACCCGGGACATCAGCCCCAGCATTTT. V gene TRBV7-3 combines with J gene TRBJ1-5; D is perhaps TRBD1 (5 bases). CDR1 is SGHTA, CDR2 FQGTGA, per germline. Trimming shortened V by 5 bases and J by 5 bases, and 16 bases separated the two germline ends. The CDR3 totals 15 residues.

This sequence joins TRBV6-6 and TRBJ1-4; a weak D match, TRBD1 (5 bases). V lost 3 bases and J 3 bases, leaving 8 bases between the germline ends. Germline CDR1 is MNHNY and CDR2 is SVGAGI (reference sequence). This CDR3 region has 14 residues. CDR3 amino acids: CASSYVGANEKLFF. The CDR3 DNA is TGTGCCAGCAGTTATGTAGGGGCTAATGAAAAACTGTTTTTT.

This rearrangement joins TRBV28 to TRBJ1-2; D gene ambiguous. Looked up from germline, CDR1 is MDHEN and CDR2 is SYDVKM. The CDR3 is made up of 15 amino acids. V was pared by 5 bases and J by 5 bases, with 18 bases between. Here the CDR3 DNA reads TGTGCCAGCAGTCCGACGGCCCCTTGGGGTTATGGCTACACCTTC. Protein product: CASSPTAPWGYGYTF.

V is TRBV9 and J is TRBJ1-2; 7 bases map to TRBD1. The CDR3 sequence is 15 residues long. Trimming cost V 0 bases and J 6 bases; bases outside gene matches: 8. Germline lookup yields CDR1 SGDLS and CDR2 YYNGEE. This CDR3 reads CASSVESGRGDGYTF. Here the CDR3 DNA reads TGTGCCAGCAGCGTAGAATCTGGCAGGGGGGATGGCTACACCTTC.

The rearrangement links TRBV6-6 to TRBJ1-4, with a possible D match to TRBD1 (5 bases). The V end was cut by 6 bases, the J end by 3 bases, with 14 bases between. Looked up from germline, CDR1 is MNHNY and CDR2 is SVGAGI (reference sequence). The CDR3 totals 15 residues. CDR3 nucleotide sequence: TGTGCCAGCAGACCGCTCAGGGTACCTAATGAAAAACTGTTTTTT. Translated: CASRPLRVPNEKLFF.

The genes are TRBV7-6 and TRBJ1-6; unclear D gene. V was trimmed by 1 base and J by 0 bases, leaving 25 bases between them. The CDR3 extends over 22 amino acids. Germline V lookup: CDR1 SGHVS, CDR2 FNYEAQ. The CDR3 region is CASSLDPPGGPDQVSYNSPLHF. CDR3 coding DNA: TGTGCCAGCAGCTTAGACCCCCCCGGAGGCCCGGATCAAGTCTCCTATAATTCACCCCTCCACTTT.

V usage is TRBV9 and J usage is TRBJ2-2, with D tentatively TRBD1 (5 bases). The CDR3 is 15 amino acids. The ends were cut back, 3 bases at V and 5 bases at J, with 14 bases in the middle. Germline loops: CDR1 SGDLS, CDR2 YYNGEE. CDR3 residues: CASSAETESTGELFF. The CDR3 coding sequence is TGTGCCAGCAGCGCGGAGACAGAGAGTACCGGGGAGCTGTTTTTT.

CDR3 sequence: CASSQGTGELFF. In DNA, the CDR3 is TGTGCCAGCTCTCAGGGCACCGGGGAGCTGTTTTTT. The J gene is TRBJ2-2, the V gene TRBV6-5, with D tentatively TRBD1 (5 bases). In germline, CDR1 is MNHEY, CDR2 SVGAGI. Trimming left V 8 bases short and J 4 bases short, with 8 bases between. CDR3 length equals 12 residues.

The chain has TRBV5-4 and TRBJ1-2; TRBD1 aligns across 7 bases. Per the germline V gene, CDR1 is SGHNT and CDR2 is YYREEE (reference sequence). The CDR3 sequence is 13 residues long. The trim removed 4 bases at V and 4 bases at J, leaving 4 bases unmatched. CDR3 region: CASSPGQPYGYTF. The CDR3 region has the DNA TGTGCCAGCAGCCCGGGACAGCCCTATGGCTACACCTTC.

This chain links TRBV11-2 with TRBJ2-4; 12 bases match TRBD2. Germline V gives CDR1 SGHAT, CDR2 FQNNGV. Germline trimming cut 5 bases from V and 4 bases from J; bases unmatched to any gene: 12. This CDR3 region has 18 residues. The CDR3 sequence is CASSPTFTSGGLKNIQYF. The CDR3 nucleotides read TGTGCCAGCAGCCCCACCTTTACTAGCGGGGGGTTGAAAAACATTCAGTACTTC.

The V gene is TRBV2, the J gene TRBJ2-3; 8 bases align to TRBD1. V dropped 2 bases and J dropped 4; count of bases not matched to a gene: 8. Germline V gives CDR1 SNHLY, CDR2 FYNNEI. The CDR3 totals 16 residues. The CDR3 spells CASSEYTQGAADTQYF. As DNA, the CDR3 is TGTGCCAGCAGTGAATACACTCAGGGGGCCGCAGATACGCAGTATTTT.